This T cell receptor beta chain emerged from a study of beta chain features in type 1 diabetes. The junction had 6 bases not matched to a gene; V was cut back by 6 bases and J by 5 bases. Germline CDR1 is KGHSH and CDR2 is LQKENI. CDR3 size: 13 residues. CD4+ naive, central memory, regulatory and stem cell-like memory cells were sorted via CD45RO/CCR7/CD25/CD127/CD95/CD27. Populations isolated by sorting all had purity greater than 95%. On this clone: Its cognate antigen is unknown.

TCRB transcripts that were expressed got sequenced, as all of the isolated RNA had been reverse transcribed. Sequenced by immunoSEQ multiplex PCR; TCRdb stores in-frame clones only, minus some. The sample lists fewer than 200,000 clones; about 9.3% were seen once. Whole-study findings and limits: In all four CD4+ subsets, TCRB CDR3 length was significantly, moderately reduced in type 1 diabetes.

Sequencing was carried out using central memory CD4+ T cells from blood. The sequence derives from a man under 40 with type 1 diabetes. V is TRBV18 and J is TRBJ2-5; 7 bases are shared with TRBD1. The CDR3 region has the DNA TGTGCCAGCTCCGGGGACAGTGGGGAGACCCAGTACTTC. Amino acids: CASSGDSGETQYF.